These T cell receptor beta chains were read from a single sample in a study of shared clonotypes between healthy human individuals. The table came from immunoSEQ multiplex PCR; TCRdb's copy has only in-frame clones and leaves some out. The repertoire holds about 2,100,000 clones, with 85% to 95% as singletons. Sequencing was performed on naive CD8+ T cells from PBMCs. These receptors originate from a man between 18 and 29 years old in good health. Some clones in this sample may be carry-over from other donors' samples. Both conserved end residues are part of each CDR3. Each record gives: clone size, D gene, J gene, V gene, CDR3 DNA, CDR3 protein. The D gene is left open where the match is weak. For some rows the clone size is stated as once, few or many, or as a class when expanded; others skip it.

clone size: -; D gene: -; J gene: TRBJ1-2; V gene: TRBV14; CDR3 DNA: TGTGCCAGCAGCCAAGCGATGGGGTATGGCTACACCTTC; CDR3 protein: CASSQAMGYGYTF
clone size: -; D gene: TRBD1; J gene: TRBJ2-7; V gene: TRBV13; CDR3 DNA: TGTGCCAGCAGCTATGGACAGGCAGCTTTCCACGAGCAGTACTTC; CDR3 protein: CASSYGQAAFHEQYF
clone size: -; D gene: -; J gene: TRBJ1-5; V gene: TRBV4-3; CDR3 DNA: TGCGCCAGCAGCCCCTCCCGGGCCTCAAGTTGGCCCCAGCATTTT; CDR3 protein: CASSPSRASSWPQHF
clone size: -; D gene: TRBD2; J gene: TRBJ2-7; V gene: TRBV7-8; CDR3 DNA: TGTGCCAGCAGCCTTAGCGGGGCCGCCTACGAGCAGTACTTC; CDR3 protein: CASSLSGAAYEQYF
clone size: -; D gene: -; J gene: TRBJ2-5; V gene: TRBV4-2; CDR3 DNA: TGTGCCAGCAGCCAAGAAGAGGAGACCCAGTACTTC; CDR3 protein: CASSQEEETQYF
clone size: -; D gene: -; J gene: TRBJ2-4; V gene: TRBV4-2; CDR3 DNA: TGTGCCAGCAGCCAAGAGGGACGGACCAAAAACATTCAGTACTTC; CDR3 protein: CASSQEGRTKNIQYF
clone size: -; D gene: -; J gene: TRBJ1-3; V gene: TRBV13; CDR3 DNA: TGTGCCAGCAGAACCGGGCCCCGAAACACCATATATTTT; CDR3 protein: CASRTGPRNTIYF
clone size: -; D gene: -; J gene: TRBJ2-3; V gene: TRBV7-9; CDR3 DNA: TGTGCCAGCAGCGCAGGGACGGCAGATACGCAGTATTTT; CDR3 protein: CASSAGTADTQYF
clone size: -; D gene: -; J gene: TRBJ1-2; V gene: TRBV5-1; CDR3 DNA: TGCGCCAGCAGCTTTAGCGGGGGCTATGGCTACACCTTC; CDR3 protein: CASSFSGGYGYTF
clone size: -; D gene: TRBD2; J gene: TRBJ2-7; V gene: TRBV7-9; CDR3 DNA: TGTGCCAGCAGCTTAGTTCACGTGGGAGGGTCCTACGAGCAGTACTTC; CDR3 protein: CASSLVHVGGSYEQYF
clone size: -; D gene: TRBD2; J gene: TRBJ2-7; V gene: TRBV9; CDR3 DNA: TGTGCCAGCAGCGCTAGCGGGACCTCGATCTACGAGCAGTACTTC; CDR3 protein: CASSASGTSIYEQYF
clone size: -; D gene: TRBD2; J gene: TRBJ2-1; V gene: TRBV6-1; CDR3 DNA: TGTGCCAGCACGGCGGGAGTGGATCTCTACAATGAGCAGTTCTTC; CDR3 protein: CASTAGVDLYNEQFF
clone size: -; D gene: TRBD1; J gene: TRBJ2-7; V gene: TRBV5-1; CDR3 DNA: TGCGCCAGCAGCCTCAGCCTGGGACAGATCTACGAGCAGTACTTC; CDR3 protein: CASSLSLGQIYEQYF
clone size: -; D gene: -; J gene: TRBJ1-4; V gene: TRBV13; CDR3 DNA: TGTGCCAGCAGCTTATCAGGGGCTTTTAGTGAAAAACTGTTTTTT; CDR3 protein: CASSLSGAFSEKLFF
clone size: once; D gene: -; J gene: TRBJ2-1; V gene: TRBV7-9; CDR3 DNA: TGTGCCAGCAGAAGCGACGGCCCCCCGGTAGAGCAGTTCTTC; CDR3 protein: CASRSDGPPVEQFF
clone size: -; D gene: -; J gene: TRBJ1-3; V gene: TRBV9; CDR3 DNA: TGTGCCAGCAGCGTATCGGTGGGTGTACCCATATATTTT; CDR3 protein: CASSVSVGVPIYF
clone size: -; D gene: TRBD1; J gene: TRBJ2-2; V gene: TRBV11-2; CDR3 DNA: TGTGCCAGCAGCTCCAGGGGGAGCGGTTTTGCCGGGGAGCTGTTTTTT; CDR3 protein: CASSSRGSGFAGELFF
clone size: -; D gene: TRBD1; J gene: TRBJ2-7; V gene: TRBV29-1; CDR3 DNA: TGCAGCGTTGTTACAGGGGGTTATCCCTACGAGCAGTACTTC; CDR3 protein: CSVVTGGYPYEQYF
clone size: -; D gene: TRBD1; J gene: TRBJ2-7; V gene: TRBV2; CDR3 DNA: TGTGCCAGCAGTGAAGCGAACAGGGGTGTTTACGAGCAGTACTTC; CDR3 protein: CASSEANRGVYEQYF
clone size: -; D gene: TRBD1; J gene: TRBJ1-2; V gene: TRBV5-1; CDR3 DNA: TGCGCCAGCAGCTCCGGACAGGGTATAGGCTATGGCTACACCTTC; CDR3 protein: CASSSGQGIGYGYTF
clone size: -; D gene: -; J gene: TRBJ2-7; V gene: TRBV27; CDR3 DNA: TGTGCCAGCAGTTTACCCCAGACAGGCACCAACCTGTTCGAGCAGTACTTC; CDR3 protein: CASSLPQTGTNLFEQYF
clone size: -; D gene: -; J gene: TRBJ2-7; V gene: TRBV9; CDR3 DNA: TGTGCCAGCAGCCTCTCTGGGAGGACCGAATCAACCTACGAGCAGTACTTC; CDR3 protein: CASSLSGRTESTYEQYF
clone size: -; D gene: -; J gene: TRBJ2-3; V gene: TRBV5-1; CDR3 DNA: TGCGCCAGCAGCTTATGGAGTCCTAGCACAGATACGCAGTATTTT; CDR3 protein: CASSLWSPSTDTQYF
clone size: -; D gene: -; J gene: TRBJ2-2; V gene: TRBV27; CDR3 DNA: TGTGCCAGCAGCCCACGATCTAGGGCGAACACCGGGGAGCTGTTTTTT; CDR3 protein: CASSPRSRANTGELFF
clone size: -; D gene: TRBD2; J gene: TRBJ2-7; V gene: TRBV4-1; CDR3 DNA: TGCGCCAGCAGCCAAGTTGCGGGAGCAACCTACGAGCAGTACTTC; CDR3 protein: CASSQVAGATYEQYF
clone size: -; D gene: TRBD2; J gene: TRBJ2-7; V gene: TRBV29-1; CDR3 DNA: TGCAGCGTTCCTGTACGGGAGGGTGAGCAGTACTTC; CDR3 protein: CSVPVREGEQYF